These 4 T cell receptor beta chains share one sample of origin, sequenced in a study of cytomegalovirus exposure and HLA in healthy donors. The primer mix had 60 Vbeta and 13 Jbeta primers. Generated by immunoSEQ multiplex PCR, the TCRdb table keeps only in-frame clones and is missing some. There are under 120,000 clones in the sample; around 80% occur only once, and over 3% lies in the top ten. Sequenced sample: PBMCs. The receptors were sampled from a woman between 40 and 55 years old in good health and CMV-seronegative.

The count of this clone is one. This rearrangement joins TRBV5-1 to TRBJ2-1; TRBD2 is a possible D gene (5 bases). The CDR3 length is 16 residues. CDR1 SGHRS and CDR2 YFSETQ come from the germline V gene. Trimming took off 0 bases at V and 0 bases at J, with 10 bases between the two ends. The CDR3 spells CASSLDARDSYNEQFF. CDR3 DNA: TGCGCCAGCAGCTTGGATGCCCGGGACTCCTACAATGAGCAGTTCTTC.

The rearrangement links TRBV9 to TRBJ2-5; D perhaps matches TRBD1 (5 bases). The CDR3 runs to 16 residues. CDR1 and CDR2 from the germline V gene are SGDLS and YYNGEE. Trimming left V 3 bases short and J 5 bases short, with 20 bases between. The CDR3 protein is CASSAGDDSPGETQYF. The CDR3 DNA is TGTGCCAGCAGCGCCGGAGACGACAGTCCCGGGGAGACCCAGTACTTC.

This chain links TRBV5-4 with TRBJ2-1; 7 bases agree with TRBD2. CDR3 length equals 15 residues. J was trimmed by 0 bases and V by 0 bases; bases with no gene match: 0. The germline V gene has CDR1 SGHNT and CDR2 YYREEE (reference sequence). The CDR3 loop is CASSLERGSYNEQFF. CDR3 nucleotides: TGTGCCAGCAGCTTGGAGCGGGGCTCCTACAATGAGCAGTTCTTC.

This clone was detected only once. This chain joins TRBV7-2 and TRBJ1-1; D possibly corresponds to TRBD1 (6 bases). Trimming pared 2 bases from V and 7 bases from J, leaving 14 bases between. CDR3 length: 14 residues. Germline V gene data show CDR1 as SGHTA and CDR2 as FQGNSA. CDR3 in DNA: TGTGCCAGCAGCTTAACCCAGGGGAAGGGTGAAGCTTTCTTT. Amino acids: CASSLTQGKGEAFF. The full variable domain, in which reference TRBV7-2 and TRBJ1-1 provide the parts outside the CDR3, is GAGVSQSPSNKVTEKGKDVELRCDPISGHTALYWYRQSLGQGLEFLIYFQGNSAPDKSGLPSDRFSAERTGGSVSTLTIQRTQQEDSAVYLCASSLTQGKGEAFFGQGTRLTVV.